This T cell receptor beta chain derives from a study of shared clonotypes between healthy human individuals. The CDR3 is made up of 16 amino acids. V lost 0 bases and J 7 bases, leaving 18 bases between the germline ends. Germline CDR1 reads MGHRA; CDR2 reads YSYEKL. This table comes from immunoSEQ multiplex PCR, and its TCRdb copy is limited to in-frame clones, with some not included. Among fewer than 1.6 million clones listed, approximately 98.5% were seen once. Subsets obtained from CD4+ cells comprised CD45RA+ naive and CD45RA-negative memory cells. This sequence originates from a man aged 25-45 years in good health. The chain carries TRBV4-1 and TRBJ1-2; D ambiguous. Material for sequencing was naive CD4+ T cells sorted from blood. Subset here: CD45RA+ positively selected. CDR3 sequence: CASSQEDPTTLGGYTF. The CDR3 coding sequence is TGCGCCAGCAGCCAAGAAGATCCGACCACCCTCGGTGGCTACACCTTC.